The 5 T cell receptor delta chains reported below all come from one sample, sequenced in a study of gamma-delta T cells after stem cell transplantation. TCRdb reanalysed the RT-PCR reads via CATT. The sample has about 2,200 delta-chain clones; approximately 1.2% are singletons. What was sequenced was gamma-delta T cells. The receptors were sampled from a human donor. It is not recorded whose cells these are; they may come from a transplant donor.

This clone was picked up a small number of times. TCRdb's protein for this DNA is that of a much larger clone and differs from the translation at residue 3, likely a read error; the protein shown is the DNA translation. The CDR3 region is CARDTVNTADKLIF. CDR3 nucleotide sequence: TGTGCCCGTGACACCGTGAATACTGCCGATAAACTCATCTTT. V gene TRDV2 combines with J gene TRDJ1; no clear D gene. The CDR3 contains 14 residues. Looked up from germline, CDR1 is GEAIGNYY and CDR2 is EKD.

This clone has only a few counts. This likely came from a read error, as a far larger clone is one base away. This CDR3 is also generated by other DNA sequences in the sample. The rearrangement links TRDV2 to TRDJ1; D is perhaps TRDD2 or TRDD3 (9 bases each). Germline CDR1 is GEAIGNYY and CDR2 is EKD. V was trimmed by 4 bases and J by 0 bases, leaving 23 bases between them. This CDR3 has 18 amino acids. The CDR3 is CACDGLPTGGKYTDKLIF. The CDR3 DNA follows: TGTGCCTGTGATGGCCTTCCTACTGGGGGAAAGTACACCGATAAACTCATCTTT.

Regarding this clone: The protein TCRdb lists belongs to a much larger clone and differs from this DNA's translation at residue 14, which points to a read error; the protein shown is made from the DNA. The chain combines TRDV2 with TRDJ2, with TRDD3 identical over 12 bases. Germline CDR1 GEAIGNYY, CDR2 EKD. This CDR3 region has 18 residues. CDR3 sequence reads: CACDTILGDTSLTTQLFF. Written as DNA, the CDR3 is TGTGCCTGTGACACGATTCTGGGGGATACGTCCTTGACAACACAACTCTTCTTT.

Concerning this clone itself: The amino acid sequence in TCRdb belongs to a much larger clone and departs from this DNA's translation at residue 9, likely a sequencing read error; the sequence shown is translated from the DNA. The CDR3, as DNA: TGTGCCTGTGACACTGTTCTAAGCCCCTGGGACACCCGACAGATGTTTTTC. Translation gives CACDTVLSPWDTRQMFF. J is TRDJ3 and V is TRDV2, with D unclear. Trimming left V 1 base short and J 2 bases short, with 11 bases between. Germline V gene sequence: CDR1 GEAIGNYY, CDR2 EKD. This CDR3 has 17 amino acids.

This clone was counted between two and nine times. It is likely a read error: a sequence one base away is far more abundant. Other DNA sequences in this specimen translate into the identical CDR3. V is TRDV1 and J is TRDJ1, with 8 bases that match TRDD3. The CDR3 totals 16 residues. The V gene's germline CDR1 is TSWWSYY and CDR2 QGS. CDR3 sequence: CALGAPILGVDDKLIF. DNA of the CDR3: TGTGCCCTTGGAGCCCCGATACTGGGGGTCGACGATAAACTCATCTTT.